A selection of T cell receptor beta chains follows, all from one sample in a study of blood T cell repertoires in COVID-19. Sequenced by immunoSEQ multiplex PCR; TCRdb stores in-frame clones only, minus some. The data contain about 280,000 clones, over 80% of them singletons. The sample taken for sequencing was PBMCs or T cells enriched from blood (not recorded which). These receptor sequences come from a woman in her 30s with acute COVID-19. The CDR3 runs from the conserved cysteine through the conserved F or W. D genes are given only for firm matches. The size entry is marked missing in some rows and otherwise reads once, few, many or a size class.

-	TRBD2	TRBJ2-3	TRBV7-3	TGTGCCAGCAGCTTACCACCGGGACTAGCGGGAGTTGATACGCAGTATTTT	CASSLPPGLAGVDTQYF
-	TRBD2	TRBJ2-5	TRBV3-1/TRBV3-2	TGTGCCAGCAGCCAAGGCGGGACTAGCGGGAGAGGAGAGACCCAGTACTTC	CASSQGGTSGRGETQYF
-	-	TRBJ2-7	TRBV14	TGTGCCAGCAGCCCGAGACAAGTTGAGCAGTACTTC	CASSPRQVEQYF
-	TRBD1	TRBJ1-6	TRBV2	TGTGCCAGCAGTAGCAATACAGGGGTGAATAATTCACCCCTCCACTTT	CASSSNTGVNNSPLHF
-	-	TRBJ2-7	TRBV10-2	TGCGCCAGCAGTTCTAGCTCCAGCTCCTACGAGCAGTACTTC	CASSSSSSSYEQYF
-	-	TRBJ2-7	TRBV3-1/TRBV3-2	TGTGCCAGCAGCCAAGTGGCCTCCTACGAGCAGTACTTC	CASSQVASYEQYF
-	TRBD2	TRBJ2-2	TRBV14	TGTGCCAGCAGCCAAGGGTCCCGGACTAGCGGGAGGGCTCCCGGGGAGCTGTTTTTT	CASSQGSRTSGRAPGELFF
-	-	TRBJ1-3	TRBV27	TGTGCCAGCGGGGCAACATCCTCTGGAAACACCATATATTTT	CASGATSSGNTIYF
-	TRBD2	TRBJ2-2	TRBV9	TGTGCCAGCAGCGTAGAGGGACTAGGGGGCGGGGAGCTGTTTTTT	CASSVEGLGGGELFF
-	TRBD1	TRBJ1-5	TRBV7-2	TGTGCCAGCAGCTTAGTGGACAGGGTCAATCAGCCCCAGCATTTT	CASSLVDRVNQPQHF
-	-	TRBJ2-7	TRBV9	TGTGCCAGCAGCCCGGACAGCTACGAGCAGTACTTC	CASSPDSYEQYF
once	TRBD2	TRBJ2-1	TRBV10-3	TGTGCCATAGGACTAGCTGCGAACAATGAGCAGTTCTTC	CAIGLAANNEQFF
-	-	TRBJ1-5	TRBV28	TGTGCCAGCACTCCAGAGCTAGGGCCCCAGCATTTT	CASTPELGPQHF
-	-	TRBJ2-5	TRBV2	TGTGCCAGCAGTGAAGACAGCAGAGAGACCCAGTACTTC	CASSEDSRETQYF
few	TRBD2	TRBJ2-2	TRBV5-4	TGTGCCAGCAGAAAAGGACTAGCGGGAGGTAGCGGGGAGCTGTTTTTT	CASRKGLAGGSGELFF
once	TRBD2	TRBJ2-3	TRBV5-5	TGTGCCAGCACGTCCCTAGCGGGAGCTTTCGATACGCAGTATTTT	CASTSLAGAFDTQYF
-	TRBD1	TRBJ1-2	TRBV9	TGTGCCAGCAGCGTAGCTTCATCAGGGGGTAACTATGGCTACACCTTC	CASSVASSGGNYGYTF
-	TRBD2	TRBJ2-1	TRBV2	TGTGCCAGCAGTGAGACTAGCGGGAGATACAATGAGCAGTTCTTC	CASSETSGRYNEQFF
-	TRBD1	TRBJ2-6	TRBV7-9	TGTGCCAGCAGCAGACAGGGGGGGCCTGGGGCCAACGTCCTGACTTTC	CASSRQGGPGANVLTF
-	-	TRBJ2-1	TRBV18	TGTGCCAGCTCAGCACAGGGAGTAGCCTACAATGAGCAGTTCTTC	CASSAQGVAYNEQFF
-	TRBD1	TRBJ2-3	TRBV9	TGTGCCAGCAGCGAACAGGGGAGCACAGATACGCAGTATTTT	CASSEQGSTDTQYF
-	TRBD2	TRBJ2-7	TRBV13	TGTGCCAGCGGAGAAGCGGGAAGCGAACACTACGAGCAGTACTTC	CASGEAGSEHYEQYF
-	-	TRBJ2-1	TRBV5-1	TGCGCCAGCAGCTTGTCCAGTTTGAATGAGCAGTTCTTC	CASSLSSLNEQFF
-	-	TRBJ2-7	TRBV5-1	TGCGCCAGCAGCTTGACCCCAGCGGAATCCTACGAGCAGTACTTC	CASSLTPAESYEQYF
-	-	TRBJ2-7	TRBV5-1	TGCGCCAGCAGCAGCACGCCAGGGGCTCGGAACGAGCAGTACTTC	CASSSTPGARNEQYF
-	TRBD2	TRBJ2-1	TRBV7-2	TGTGCCAGCAGGGTAGCGGGAGGGGGGGAGCAGTTCTTC	CASRVAGGGEQFF
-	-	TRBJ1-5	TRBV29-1	TGCAGCGTTGCGGGGGGAGACGGCAATCAGCCCCAGCATTTT	CSVAGGDGNQPQHF
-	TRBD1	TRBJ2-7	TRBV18	TGTGCCAGCGGCAGGGGGTACGAGCAGTACTTC	CASGRGYEQYF
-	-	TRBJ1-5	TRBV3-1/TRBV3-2	TGTGCCAGCAGCCTTGACAGCCTCAATCAGCCCCAGCATTTT	CASSLDSLNQPQHF
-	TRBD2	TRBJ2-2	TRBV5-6	TGTGCCAGCAGCATAGCGGGAGGGCCCGACGGGGAGCTGTTTTTT	CASSIAGGPDGELFF
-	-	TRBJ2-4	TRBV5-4	TGTGCCAGCAGCTTGGATGTGGGGCTCGGTCCCAAAAACATTCAGTACTTC	CASSLDVGLGPKNIQYF
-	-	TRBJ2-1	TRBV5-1	TGCGCCAGCAGCTTGGAGCGTGTTGAGCAGTTCTTC	CASSLERVEQFF
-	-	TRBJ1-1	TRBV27	TGTGCCAGCAGCTGGAGGGTGGGTGGTGAAGCTTTCTTT	CASSWRVGGEAFF
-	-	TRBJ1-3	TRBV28	TGTGCCAGCATCTCAATCGGACATTCTGGAAACACCATATATTTT	CASISIGHSGNTIYF
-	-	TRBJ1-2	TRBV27	TGTGCCAGCAGTTTCCGCGGGGGGGGCTATGGCTACACCTTC	CASSFRGGGYGYTF
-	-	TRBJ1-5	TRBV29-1	TGCAGCGTTGCGGAGACGGAAGGCAATCAGCCCCAGCATTTT	CSVAETEGNQPQHF
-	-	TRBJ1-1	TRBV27	TGTGCCAGCAGTTTTTCAGGGGCCTTCGAAGCTTTCTTT	CASSFSGAFEAFF
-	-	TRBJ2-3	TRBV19	TGTGCCAGTAGTTTTCCTTCCGGTAATGAGCAGTATTTT	CASSFPSGNEQYF
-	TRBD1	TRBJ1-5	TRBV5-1	TGCGCCAGCAGCGTGACAGGGGACAATCAGCCCCAGCATTTT	CASSVTGDNQPQHF
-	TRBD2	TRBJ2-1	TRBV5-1	TGCGCCAGCAGCTTGGAGGCGGGAGGCCCCTACAATGAGCAGTTCTTC	CASSLEAGGPYNEQFF
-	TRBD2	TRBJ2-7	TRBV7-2	TGTGCCAGCAGCTTAGCTACCCTAGCGGGAGACCCCTACGAGCAGTACTTC	CASSLATLAGDPYEQYF
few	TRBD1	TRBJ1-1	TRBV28	TGTGCCGTAAGAACCCCAGGGGGTTTTACTGAAGCTTTCTTT	CAVRTPGGFTEAFF
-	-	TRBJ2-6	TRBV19	TGTGCCAGTAGTATGTTAACTGGGGCCAACGTCCTGACTTTC	CASSMLTGANVLTF
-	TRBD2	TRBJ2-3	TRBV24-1	TGTGCCACCAGTGATTTTGACCCGACTAGCGGGATCACAGATACGCAGTATTTT	CATSDFDPTSGITDTQYF
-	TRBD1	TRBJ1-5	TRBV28	TGTGCCAGCACCGACAGGGGGGGCAATCAGCCCCAGCATTTT	CASTDRGGNQPQHF
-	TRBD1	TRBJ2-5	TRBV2	TGTGCCATAACGGGACAGGCCCGGGAGACCCAGTACTTC	CAITGQARETQYF
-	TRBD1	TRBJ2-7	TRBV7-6	TGTGCCAGCAGCTCCGGGACAGGGGCGAAGCAGTACTTC	CASSSGTGAKQYF
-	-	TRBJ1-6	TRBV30	TGTGCCTGGAGTGTGCAGTTCTATAATTCACCCCTCCACTTT	CAWSVQFYNSPLHF
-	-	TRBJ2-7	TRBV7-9	TGTGCCAGCAGCCCACGGACTGGGTATTCCTACGAGCAGTACTTC	CASSPRTGYSYEQYF
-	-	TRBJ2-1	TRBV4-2	TGTGCCAGCAGCCAAGAGGCCGCCTACAATGAGCAGTTCTTC	CASSQEAAYNEQFF
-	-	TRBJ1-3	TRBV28	TGTGCCAGCAGTGCCGGGACAACTGGAAACACCATATATTTT	CASSAGTTGNTIYF
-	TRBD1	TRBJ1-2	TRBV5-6	TGTGCCAGCAGCTTAGGACAGGGAGCTAACTATGGCTACACCTTC	CASSLGQGANYGYTF
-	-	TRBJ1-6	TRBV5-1	TGCGCCAGCAGCCTGTTGGTGGGGGCGGATTCACCCCTCCACTTT	CASSLLVGADSPLHF
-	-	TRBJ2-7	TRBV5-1	TGCGCCAGTATAAGGGACTCCCCTCTGGACGGCGAGCAGTACTTC	CASIRDSPLDGEQYF
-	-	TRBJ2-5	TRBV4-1	TGCGCCAGCAGCCAAGAGGGAGGAACTTACCAAGAGACCCAGTACTTC	CASSQEGGTYQETQYF